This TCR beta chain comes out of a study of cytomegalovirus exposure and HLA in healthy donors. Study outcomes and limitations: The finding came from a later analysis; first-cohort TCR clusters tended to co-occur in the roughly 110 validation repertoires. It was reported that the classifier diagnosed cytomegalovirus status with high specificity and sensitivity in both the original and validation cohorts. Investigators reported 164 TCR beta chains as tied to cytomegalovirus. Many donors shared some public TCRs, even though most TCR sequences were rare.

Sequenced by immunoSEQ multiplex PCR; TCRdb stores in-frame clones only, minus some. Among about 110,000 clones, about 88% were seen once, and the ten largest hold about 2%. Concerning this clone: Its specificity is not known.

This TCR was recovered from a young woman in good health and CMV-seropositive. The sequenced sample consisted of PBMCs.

The CDR3 region is CASSFLGGGGANVLTF. For the CDR3, the DNA is TGTGCCAGCAGTTTTCTGGGGGGAGGTGGGGCCAACGTCCTGACTTTC. This chain links TRBV28 with TRBJ2-6; tentatively, D is TRBD2 (6 bases). Germline-derived CDR1 and CDR2 are MDHEN and SYDVKM. Trimming left V 3 bases short and J 3 bases short, with 12 bases between. CDR3 length: 16 residues.